Following are 18 T cell receptor beta chains from one sample sequenced in a study of metastatic and nonmetastatic thyroid tumors. Thyroid surgery was performed in patients who had received no treatment beforehand. TCRdb re-called clones from the PCR reads using MiXCR. The sample carries tens of thousands of clones, around 10% recorded once. The specimen was blood. The receptor set was obtained from a male donor with papillary thyroid cancer or a benign thyroid nodule (not recorded which). Some clones in this sample may be carry-over from other donors' samples.

This sequence joins TRBV6-5 and TRBJ2-1; 15 bases map to TRBD2. The CDR3 has 20 residues. The J segment lost 10 bases and the V segment lost 4 bases, leaving 20 bases of the junction unmatched. The germline V gene has CDR1 MNHEY and CDR2 SVGAGI. In nucleotides, the CDR3 is TGTGCCAGCAGTTCCCCTTTCGGACTAGCGGGAGGGCCCGTGTACGCGGAGCAGTTCTTC. Its translation: CASSSPFGLAGGPVYAEQFF.

Relative to its sample, this clone is medium-sized (0.01 to 0.1%). The chain joins TRBV6-1 to TRBJ2-7; D is undetermined. This CDR3 contains 10 residues. Germline V CDR1 and CDR2: MNHNS, SASEGT. V was pared by 6 bases and J by 7 bases, with 7 bases between. The CDR3 DNA is TGTGCCAGCAGGTTTAAGGAGCAGTACTTC. As protein: CASRFKEQYF.

This clone was found many times. V usage is TRBV9 and J usage is TRBJ2-3, with a weak D call TRBD2 (7 bases). Per the germline V gene, CDR1 is SGDLS and CDR2 is YYNGEE. This CDR3 region has 17 residues. Trimming removed 4 bases at V and 0 bases at J, with 18 bases between. The CDR3 is CASSFLAGAPSTDTQYF. The CDR3 DNA follows: TGTGCCAGCAGCTTCCTCGCGGGGGCCCCTAGCACAGATACGCAGTATTTT. The complete variable domain, with remaining parts taken from reference TRBV9 and TRBJ2-3, reads DSGVTQTPKHLITATGQRVTLRCSPRSGDLSVYWYQQSLDQGLQFLIQYYNGEERAKGNILERFSAQQFPDLHSELNLSSLELGDSALYFCASSFLAGAPSTDTQYFGPGTRLTVL.

This clone has at least ten counts. This chain links TRBV28 with TRBJ1-6; 7 nucleotides match TRBD1. CDR3 length: 16 amino acids. The germline gives CDR1 MDHEN, CDR2 SYDVKM. Trimming cost V 7 bases and J 0 bases; bases outside gene matches: 6. This CDR3 is CASTLSGGSYNSPLHF. CDR3 DNA sequence: TGTGCCAGCACCCTATCAGGGGGCTCCTATAATTCACCCCTCCACTTT.

This clone was found many times. The gene calls are TRBV27 and TRBJ2-7; D gene uncertain. V gave up 5 bases and J gave up 3 bases, with 5 bases separating them. CDR3 length equals 11 residues. Germline V gene sequence: CDR1 MNHEY, CDR2 SMNVEV (reference sequence). As DNA, the CDR3 is TGTGCCAGCAGTGCAGGCTACGAGCAGTACTTC. Translating gives CASSAGYEQYF.

This clone rates as medium-sized (0.01 to 0.1%). The chain employs TRBV27 and TRBJ1-6; D perhaps matches TRBD1 (5 bases). This CDR3 contains 14 residues. Deletions cut 0 bases from V and 12 bases from J, with 12 bases between. Germline CDR1 is MNHEY and CDR2 is SMNVEV (reference sequence). Written as DNA, the CDR3 is TGTGCCAGCAGTTTATCGTGGGACGGTCGACCCCTCCACTTT. Protein product: CASSLSWDGRPLHF.

This clone has a count of ten or more. V and J are TRBV28 and TRBJ1-5, with TRBD1 identical over 8 bases. CDR1 MDHEN and CDR2 SYDVKM come from the germline V gene. This CDR3 is 16 amino acids long. With 6 bases clipped from V and 8 bases from J, the junction kept 15 bases outside the gene matches. This CDR3 is CASREGDRFYVKPQHF. The DNA of the CDR3 is TGTGCCAGCAGGGAGGGGGACAGGTTTTACGTCAAGCCCCAGCATTTT.

Many counts were recorded for this clone. The chain carries TRBV6-4 and TRBJ1-5; D is unclear. The germline CDR1 and CDR2 sequences are MRHNA and SNTAGT. CDR3 length equals 14 residues. V lost 2 bases and J lost 4, with 9 bases in between. CDR3 protein: CASSDEVQNQPQHF. The CDR3, as DNA: TGTGCCAGCAGTGACGAGGTCCAGAATCAGCCCCAGCATTTT.

This clone was counted a single time. V and J are TRBV4-3 and TRBJ2-7; D not resolved. Trimming removed 0 bases at V and 7 bases at J, with 16 bases between. This CDR3 has 15 amino acids. Germline CDR1 is LGHNA and CDR2 is YSLEER. The CDR3 DNA is TGCGCCAGCAGCCAAGATTCGTTCCAGGCGCGGGAGCAGTACTTC. Translation: CASSQDSFQAREQYF.

This clone was detected ten times or more. The genes are TRBV30 and TRBJ2-5; 9 positions agree with TRBD2. CDR1 and CDR2 (germline): GTSNPN, SVGIG (reference sequence). J was trimmed by 4 bases and V by 3 bases; bases with no gene match: 6. This CDR3 comprises 14 residues. The CDR3 region has the DNA TGTGCCTGGAGCGGCGGGGGGGACGGAGAGACCCAGTACTTC. It translates to CAWSGGGDGETQYF.

This clone was counted many times. This CDR3 reads CASRIVPSGANTEAFF. The CDR3 coding sequence is TGTGCCAGTAGGATCGTCCCTTCTGGGGCGAACACTGAAGCTTTCTTT. The chain joins TRBV19 to TRBJ1-1; perhaps TRBD1 as D (5 bases). The length of the CDR3 is 16 residues. V shed 6 bases and J shed 1 base, with 18 bases lying between them. Germline CDR1 LNHDA, CDR2 SQIVND (reference sequence).

In its sample, this clone was seen a few times. The chain employs TRBV19 and TRBJ1-1; possibly TRBD1 for D (6 bases). The CDR3 sequence is 14 residues long. CDR1 is LNHDA and CDR2 is SQIVND in the germline V gene (reference sequence). The germline V and J ends were trimmed by 6 bases and 0 bases, with 11 bases remaining between them. DNA for the CDR3: TGTGCCAGTAGGGGGGCAAGTTTGAACACTGAAGCTTTCTTT. Protein sequence: CASRGASLNTEAFF.

This clone has ten or more counts. This chain links TRBV5-1 with TRBJ2-1, with 8 positions matching TRBD2. This CDR3 has 14 residues. The junction had 4 bases not matched to a gene; V was cut back by 1 base and J by 7 bases. CDR1 SGHRS and CDR2 YFSETQ come from the germline V gene. The CDR3 loop reads CASSLSGSMNEQFF. CDR3 nucleotide sequence: TGCGCCAGCAGCTTGAGCGGGAGTATGAATGAGCAGTTCTTC.

The chain couples TRBV20-1 to TRBJ2-7; possibly TRBD1 for D (6 bases). Germline-derived CDR1 and CDR2 are DFQATT and SNEGSKA (reference sequence). The CDR3 totals 13 residues. With 5 bases removed from V and 4 bases from J, the gap between germline ends came to 15 bases. In nucleotides, the CDR3 is TGCAGTGCTCAGGCAGGGGCCCCTTACGAGCAGTACTTC. Encoded protein: CSAQAGAPYEQYF.

A note on this clone: Just one base apart from a much larger clone, this may be a read error. The rearrangement joins TRBV20-1 to TRBJ2-4; D is perhaps TRBD1 (6 bases). The germline gives CDR1 DFQATT, CDR2 SNEGSKA (reference sequence). This CDR3 comprises 15 residues. Here the CDR3 reads CSAREGTLLENIHYF. In nucleotides, the CDR3 is TGCAGTGCTAGAGAAGGGACACTCCTAGAAAACATTCACTACTTC.

As to this clone: This may stem from a read error, because a much larger clone lies one nucleotide away. At the DNA level, this CDR3 is encoded by other sequences in the same sample as well. The chain couples TRBV18 to TRBJ2-7; D remains unclear. Germline V gives CDR1 KGHSH, CDR2 LQKENI. CDR3 length: 13 residues. The chain's CDR3 is CASSARSSYEQYF. CDR3 nucleotides: TGTGCCAGCTCAGCGCGGTCCTCCTACGAGCAGTACTTT. Full variable domain (remainder filled in from reference TRBV18 and TRBJ2-7): NAGVMQNPRHLVRRRGQEARLRCSPMKGHSHVYWYRQLPEEGLKFMVYLQKENIIDESGMPKERFSAEFPKEGPSILRIQQVVRGDSAAYFCASSARSSYEQYFGPGTRLTVT.

The table lists this clone with many counts. The chain links TRBV9 to TRBJ2-1, with TRBD2 matching 12 bases. Per germline, CDR1 SGDLS and CDR2 YYNGEE. The CDR3 consists of 18 residues. V shed 4 bases and J 2 bases; nucleotides not matched to a gene: 10. The DNA of the CDR3 is TGTGCCAGCAGCCTACCCCCTGGACTAGCGGGGACCTACAATGAGCAGTTCTTC. Encoded protein: CASSLPPGLAGTYNEQFF.

This clone was counted between two and nine times. This may be a read error: a much more frequent sequence differs by one nucleotide. Other DNA sequences in the sample encode the same CDR3. The rearrangement links TRBV11-2 to TRBJ2-1; 7 nucleotides align to TRBD2. CDR1 and CDR2 (germline): SGHAT, FQNNGV. V trimming: 5 bases; J trimming: 6 bases; junction bases outside the gene matches: 16. CDR3 length: 17 amino acids. The CDR3 region has the DNA TGTGCCAGCAGCCTAGGATTAGCGGGTTCACGTGGCAATGAGCAGTTCTTC. Residues: CASSLGLAGSRGNEQFF. Using reference TRBV11-2 and TRBJ2-1 for the parts outside the CDR3, the full variable domain is EAGVAQSPRYKIIEKRQSVAFWCNPISGHATLYWYQQILGQGPKLLIQFQNNGVVDDSQLPKDRFSAERLKGVDSTLKIQPAKLEDSAVYLCASSLGLAGSRGNEQFFGPGTRLTVL.